What follows is one T cell receptor (beta chain) and its context. Its antigen is unidentified. This sample is part of a study of human thymus T cells. This CDR3 region has 14 residues. V lost 4 bases and J 2 bases, leaving 11 bases between the germline ends. CDR1 is LNHDA and CDR2 is SQIVND in the germline V gene (reference sequence). The repertoire was sequenced with immunoSEQ multiplex PCR; TCRdb's copy has only in-frame clones and lacks some. This sample has 100,000 to 150,000 clones, with around 94% found just once. Overall study results and limits: V and J genes seemed to be used with bias in thymic and blood repertoires. There were highly overlapping thymic repertoires among unrelated individuals, as related research reported.

Thymus tissue for the work was resected from patients undergoing corrective heart surgery. Samples came from healthy Finnish infants during open corrective cardiac surgery. The specimen was thymus tissue. The source is a boy younger than two with a congenital heart defect but otherwise immunologically healthy. V gene TRBV19 combines with J gene TRBJ1-1; D is undetermined. The CDR3 DNA sequence: TGTGCCAGTAGTAGGGTGGTTAGAAACACTGAAGCTTTCTTT. Translated, it gives CASSRVVRNTEAFF. Complete variable domain (other parts from reference TRBV19 and TRBJ1-1): DGGITQSPKYLFRKEGQNVTLSCEQNLNHDAMYWYRQDPGQGLRLIYYSQIVNDFQKGDIAEGYSVSREKKESFPLTVTSAQKNPTAFYLCASSRVVRNTEAFFGQGTRLTVV.